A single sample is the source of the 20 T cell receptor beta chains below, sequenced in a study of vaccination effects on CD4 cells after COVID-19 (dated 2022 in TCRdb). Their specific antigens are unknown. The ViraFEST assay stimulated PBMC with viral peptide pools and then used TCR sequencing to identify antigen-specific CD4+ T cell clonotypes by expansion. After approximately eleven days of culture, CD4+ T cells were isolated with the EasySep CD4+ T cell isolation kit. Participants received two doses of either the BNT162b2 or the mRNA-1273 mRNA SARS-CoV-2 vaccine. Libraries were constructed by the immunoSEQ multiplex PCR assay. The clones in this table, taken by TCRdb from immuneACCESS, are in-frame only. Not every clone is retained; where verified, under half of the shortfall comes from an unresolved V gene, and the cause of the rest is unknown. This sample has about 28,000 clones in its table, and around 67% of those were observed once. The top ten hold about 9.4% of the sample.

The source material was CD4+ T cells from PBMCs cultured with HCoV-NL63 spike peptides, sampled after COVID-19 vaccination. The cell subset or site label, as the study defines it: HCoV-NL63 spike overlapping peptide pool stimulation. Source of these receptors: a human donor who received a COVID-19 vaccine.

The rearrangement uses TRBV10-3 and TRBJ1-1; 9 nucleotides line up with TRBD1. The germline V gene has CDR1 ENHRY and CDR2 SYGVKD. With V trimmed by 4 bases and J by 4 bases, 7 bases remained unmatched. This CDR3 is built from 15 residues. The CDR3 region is CAISGGTGPITEAFF. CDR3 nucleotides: TGTGCCATCAGTGGCGGGACAGGGCCGATCACTGAAGCTTTCTTT.

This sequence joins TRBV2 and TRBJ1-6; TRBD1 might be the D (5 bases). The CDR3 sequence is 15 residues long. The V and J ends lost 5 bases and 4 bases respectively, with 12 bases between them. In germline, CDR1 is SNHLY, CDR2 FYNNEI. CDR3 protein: CASSLRQIYNSPLHF. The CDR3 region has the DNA TGTGCCAGCAGTCTGCGACAGATTTATAATTCACCCCTCCACTTT.

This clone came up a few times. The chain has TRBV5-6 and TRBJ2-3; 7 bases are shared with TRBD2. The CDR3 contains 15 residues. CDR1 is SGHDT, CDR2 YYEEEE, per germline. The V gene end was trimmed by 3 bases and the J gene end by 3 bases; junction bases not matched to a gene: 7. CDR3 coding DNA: TGTGCCAGCAGCTGGGGCGGGAGAGTGACAGATACGCAGTATTTT. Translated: CASSWGGRVTDTQYF.

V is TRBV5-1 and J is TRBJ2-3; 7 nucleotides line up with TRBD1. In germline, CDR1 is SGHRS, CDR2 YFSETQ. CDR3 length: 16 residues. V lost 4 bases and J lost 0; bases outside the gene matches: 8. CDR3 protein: CASSRGQGDSTDTQYF. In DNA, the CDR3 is TGCGCCAGCAGCCGTGGGCAGGGGGATAGCACAGATACGCAGTATTTT.

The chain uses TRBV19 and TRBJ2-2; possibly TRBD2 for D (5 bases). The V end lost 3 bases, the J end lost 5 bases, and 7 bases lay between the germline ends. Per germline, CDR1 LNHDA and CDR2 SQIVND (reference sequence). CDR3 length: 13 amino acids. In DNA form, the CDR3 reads TGTGCCAGTAGTATCGGGGTTACCGGGGAGCTGTTTTTT. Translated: CASSIGVTGELFF.

The CDR3 is CASSIDRVSYNEQFF. The DNA of the CDR3 is TGTGCCAGCAGTATAGACAGGGTATCCTACAATGAGCAGTTCTTC. The rearrangement uses TRBV6-5 and TRBJ2-1, with 7 bases aligning to TRBD1. V was pared by 5 bases and J by 1 base, with 5 bases of the junction left unmatched. The CDR3 covers 15 residues. Germline loops: CDR1 MNHEY, CDR2 SVGAGI.

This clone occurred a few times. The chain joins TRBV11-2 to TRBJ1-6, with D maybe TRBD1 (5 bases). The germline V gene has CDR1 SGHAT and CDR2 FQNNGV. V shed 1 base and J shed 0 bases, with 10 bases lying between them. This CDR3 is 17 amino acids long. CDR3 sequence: CASSLVAGTSYNSPLHF. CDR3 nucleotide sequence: TGTGCCAGCAGCTTAGTGGCAGGGACCTCCTATAATTCACCCCTCCACTTT.

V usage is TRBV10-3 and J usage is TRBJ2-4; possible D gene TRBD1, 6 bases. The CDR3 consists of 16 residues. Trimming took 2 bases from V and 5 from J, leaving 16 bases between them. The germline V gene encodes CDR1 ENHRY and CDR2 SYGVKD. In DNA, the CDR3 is TGTGCCATCAGTGAGAGAGAGGCAGGGGCCCAAAACATTCAGTACTTC. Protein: CAISEREAGAQNIQYF.

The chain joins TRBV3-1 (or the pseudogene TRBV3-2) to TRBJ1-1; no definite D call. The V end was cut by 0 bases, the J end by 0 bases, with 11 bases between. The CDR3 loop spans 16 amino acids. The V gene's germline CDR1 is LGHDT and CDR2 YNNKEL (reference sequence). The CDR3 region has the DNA TGTGCCAGCAGCCAAGAGAGGCTTCAGATGAACACTGAAGCTTTCTTT. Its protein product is CASSQERLQMNTEAFF.

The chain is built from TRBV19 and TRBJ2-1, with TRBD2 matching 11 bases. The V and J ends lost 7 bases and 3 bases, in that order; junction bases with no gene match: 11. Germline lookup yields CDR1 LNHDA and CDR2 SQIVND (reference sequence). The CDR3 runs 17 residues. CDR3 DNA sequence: TGTGCCAGTACCTCAACTAGCGGGGGCCCTAACTACAATGAGCAGTTCTTC. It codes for CASTSTSGGPNYNEQFF.

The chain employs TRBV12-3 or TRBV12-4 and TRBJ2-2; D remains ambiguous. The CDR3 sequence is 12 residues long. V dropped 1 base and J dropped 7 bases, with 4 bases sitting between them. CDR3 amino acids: CASSLGVGELFF. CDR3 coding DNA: TGTGCCAGCAGTTTAGGAGTCGGGGAGCTGTTTTTT.

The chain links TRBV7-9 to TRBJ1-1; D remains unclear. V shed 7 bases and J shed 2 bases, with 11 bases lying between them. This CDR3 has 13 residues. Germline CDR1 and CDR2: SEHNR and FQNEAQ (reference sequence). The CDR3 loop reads CASTRVANTEAFF. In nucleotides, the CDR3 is TGTGCCAGCACTAGGGTGGCTAACACTGAAGCTTTCTTT.

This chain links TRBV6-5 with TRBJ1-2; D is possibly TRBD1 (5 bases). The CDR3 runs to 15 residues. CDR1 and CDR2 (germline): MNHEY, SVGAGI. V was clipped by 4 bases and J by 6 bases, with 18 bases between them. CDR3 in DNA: TGTGCCAGCAGTTCCCCCAAGCAGGGAAGGAATGGCTACACCTTC. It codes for CASSSPKQGRNGYTF.

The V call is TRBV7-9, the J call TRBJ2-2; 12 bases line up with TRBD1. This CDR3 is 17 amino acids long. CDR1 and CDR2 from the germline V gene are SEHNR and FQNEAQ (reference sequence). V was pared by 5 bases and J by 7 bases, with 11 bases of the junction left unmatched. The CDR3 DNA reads TGTGCCAGCAGCCCCCTTACGGGACAGGGGGCGATCGGGGAGCTGTTTTTT. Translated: CASSPLTGQGAIGELFF. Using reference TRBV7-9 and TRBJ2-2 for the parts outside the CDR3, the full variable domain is DTGVSQNPRHKITKRGQNVTFRCDPISEHNRLYWYRQTLGQGPEFLTYFQNEAQLEKSRLLSDRFSAERPKGSFSTLEIQRTEQGDSAMYLCASSPLTGQGAIGELFFGEGSRLTVL.

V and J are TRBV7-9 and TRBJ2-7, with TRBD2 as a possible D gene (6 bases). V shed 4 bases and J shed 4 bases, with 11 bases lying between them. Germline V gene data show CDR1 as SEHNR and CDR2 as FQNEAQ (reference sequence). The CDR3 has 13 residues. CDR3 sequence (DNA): TGTGCCAGCAGCTGGGATGGGGGGTACGAGCAGTACTTC. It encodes CASSWDGGYEQYF.

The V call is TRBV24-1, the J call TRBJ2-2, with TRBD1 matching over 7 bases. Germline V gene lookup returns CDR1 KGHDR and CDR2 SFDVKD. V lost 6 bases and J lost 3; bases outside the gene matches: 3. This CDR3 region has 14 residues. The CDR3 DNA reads TGTGCCACCAGTTCGGGACAGTACACCGGGGAGCTGTTTTTT. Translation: CATSSGQYTGELFF.

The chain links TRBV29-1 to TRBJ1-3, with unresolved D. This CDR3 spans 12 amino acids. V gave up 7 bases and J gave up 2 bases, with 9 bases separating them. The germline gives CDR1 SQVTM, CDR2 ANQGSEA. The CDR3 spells CSAKTAGNTIYF. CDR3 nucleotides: TGCAGCGCCAAAACCGCTGGAAACACCATATATTTT.

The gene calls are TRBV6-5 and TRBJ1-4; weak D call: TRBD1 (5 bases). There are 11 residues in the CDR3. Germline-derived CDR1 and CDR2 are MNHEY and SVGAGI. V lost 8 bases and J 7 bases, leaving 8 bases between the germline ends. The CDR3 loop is CASGQGEKLFF. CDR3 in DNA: TGTGCCAGCGGTCAGGGTGAAAAACTGTTTTTT.

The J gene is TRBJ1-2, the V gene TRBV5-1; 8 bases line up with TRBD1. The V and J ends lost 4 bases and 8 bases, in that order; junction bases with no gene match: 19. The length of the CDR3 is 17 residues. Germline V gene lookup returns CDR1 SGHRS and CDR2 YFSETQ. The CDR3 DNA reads TGCGCCAGCAGCAGATCCCCCTCGGACAGGGTCTGGGACGGCTACACCTTC. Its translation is CASSRSPSDRVWDGYTF. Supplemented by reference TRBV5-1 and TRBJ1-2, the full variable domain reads KAGVTQTPRYLIKTRGQQVTLSCSPISGHRSVSWYQQTPGQGLQFLFEYFSETQRNKGNFPGRFSGRQFSNSRSEMNVSTLELGDSALYLCASSRSPSDRVWDGYTFGSGTRLTVV.

CDR3 DNA: TGCGCCAGCACGGGGGCGGGGAACACTGAAGCTTTCTTT. It specifies CASTGAGNTEAFF. The rearrangement joins TRBV10-2 to TRBJ1-1, with D possibly being TRBD1 (6 bases). The CDR3 spans 13 residues. Germline-derived CDR1 and CDR2 are WSHSY and SAAADI. V lost 7 bases to trimming and J lost 1 base, with 10 bases between them.